This T cell receptor (beta chain) was sequenced during a study of T cell responses to AZD1222 COVID-19 vaccine. Study conclusions and caveats: After the peak T cell response, and only then, were repertoires sampled.

CDR1 and CDR2 (germline): SGHRS, YFSETQ. The CDR3 length is 14 residues. The junction had 6 bases not matched to a gene; V was cut back by 4 bases and J by 7 bases. The assay was immunoSEQ multiplex PCR, and TCRdb's table has in-frame clones only and misses some. The sample records about 130,000 clones, about 91% being singletons. Concerning this clone itself: The target antigen is unknown.

This receptor was identified in an adult in good health. This chain links TRBV5-1 with TRBJ2-1; 9 nucleotides align to TRBD1. The sequencing here drew on peripheral blood, taken on day 0 of AZD1222 vaccination. This CDR3 reads CASSLDRGGNEQFF. In nucleotides, the CDR3 is TGCGCCAGCAGCCTGGACAGGGGAGGGAATGAGCAGTTCTTC.